A selection of T cell receptor beta chains follows, all from one sample in a study of T cell changes during pregnancy in multiple sclerosis. Method: immunoSEQ multiplex PCR; TCRdb's copy keeps in-frame clones and lacks some. The table lists about 93,000 clones, over 80% of them singletons. Source: peripheral blood, taken after pregnancy. The receptors derive from a female donor with multiple sclerosis, enrolled in a pregnancy study. Each CDR3 is given with its conserved first and last residue.

j_gene,v_gene,CDR3aa
TRBJ1-1,TRBV12-5,CASALTNTEAFF
TRBJ1-1,TRBV27,CASSFGGASIMNTEAFF
TRBJ1-2,TRBV5-8,CASSYTIGGNYGYTF
TRBJ2-5,TRBV7-8,CASSTPRGKNQETQYF
TRBJ1-2,TRBV5-1,CASSGDSYGYTF
TRBJ2-5,TRBV7-2,CASSPSGGSQETQYF
TRBJ1-2,TRBV6-5,CASGGTDEDYGYTF
TRBJ1-2,TRBV2,CAREQGYGYTF
TRBJ2-7,TRBV5-4,CASSSGDRDTSYEQYF
TRBJ1-1,TRBV2,CASHKESMNTEAFF
TRBJ1-1,TRBV5-5,CASSFTRNTEAFF
TRBJ1-2,TRBV5-1,CASSLSQGGLSGTF
TRBJ2-3,TRBV11-3,CASSTSTDTQYF
TRBJ2-3,TRBV6-1,CASRGLAASTDTQYF
TRBJ2-7,TRBV2,CASSLGQYLTYEQYF
TRBJ1-6,TRBV18,CASSPFGGDQNSPLHF
TRBJ2-2,TRBV10-1,CASRRGQGEQLFF
TRBJ2-3,TRBV12-5,CASGLGRQGAADTQYF
TRBJ2-1,TRBV6-6,CASSYMTDSREQFF
TRBJ2-3,TRBV29-1,CSVERTGVWTDTQYF
TRBJ2-5,TRBV5-1,CASSFTAMAGETQYF
TRBJ1-2,TRBV25-1,CASSRQENNGYTF
TRBJ2-7,TRBV5-5,CASSVNPRAYEYEQYF
TRBJ1-2,TRBV5-1,CASSLVTGADYGYTF
TRBJ1-1,TRBV7-9,CASSPSGDSEAFF